This T cell receptor (beta chain) was sequenced in a study of post-analysis software for immune sequencing data. Looking at the study overall: In terms of disease course, relapsing-remitting, secondary progressive and progressive-relapsing multiple sclerosis were included. Study results and limitations: In multiple sclerosis, normalized Chao1 diversity was significantly below that of controls. A handful of TRBV segments, including TRBV5-6, TRBV5-1 and TRBV20-1, were more frequent in patients than controls.

The CDR3 extends over 13 amino acids. Trimming removed 2 bases from V and 8 bases from J, with 12 bases in between. Germline assignment: CDR1 MNHEY and CDR2 SMNVEV (reference sequence). Libraries were made from TCR beta cDNA, and they carried unique molecular identifiers. A population of roughly 0.85 to 10 million T cells gave rise to approximately 500,000 cDNA molecules. TCRdb reprocessed the PCR reads via MiXCR and lists one record per CDR3 protein. The sample has under 650,000 distinct CDR3 sequences, roughly two fifths seen once; the top ten hold 1.5% to 2%. This clonotype showed up just once. The antigen remains unidentified.

Material for sequencing was blood. This rearrangement joins TRBV27 to TRBJ1-2, with D uncertain. This clonotype was sampled from a girl aged 10 to 17 with multiple sclerosis. CDR3 protein: CASSLKAGSGYTF. The CDR3 DNA is TGTGCCAGCAGTTTAAAGGCAGGTTCGGGCTACACCTTC.